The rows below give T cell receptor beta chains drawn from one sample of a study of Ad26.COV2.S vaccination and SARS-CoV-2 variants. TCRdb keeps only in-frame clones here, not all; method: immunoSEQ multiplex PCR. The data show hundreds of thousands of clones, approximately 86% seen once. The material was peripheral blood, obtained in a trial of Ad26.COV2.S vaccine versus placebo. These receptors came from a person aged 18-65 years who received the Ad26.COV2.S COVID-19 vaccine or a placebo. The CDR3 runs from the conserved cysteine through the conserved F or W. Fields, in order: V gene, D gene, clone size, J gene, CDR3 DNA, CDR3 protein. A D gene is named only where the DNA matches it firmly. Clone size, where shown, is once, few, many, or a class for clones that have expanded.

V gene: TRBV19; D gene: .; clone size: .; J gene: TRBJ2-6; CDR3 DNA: TGTGCCAGTAGTCCACAGGAGTTCTCTGGGGCCAACGTCCTGACTTTC; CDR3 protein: CASSPQEFSGANVLTF
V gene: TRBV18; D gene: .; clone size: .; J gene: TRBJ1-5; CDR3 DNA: TGTGCCAGCTCACCTGATAGGAATCAGCCCCAGCATTTT; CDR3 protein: CASSPDRNQPQHF
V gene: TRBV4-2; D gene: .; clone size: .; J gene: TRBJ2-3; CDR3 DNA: TGTGCCAGCAGCCAAGAACTGGCGGGAGATACGCAGTATTTT; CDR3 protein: CASSQELAGDTQYF
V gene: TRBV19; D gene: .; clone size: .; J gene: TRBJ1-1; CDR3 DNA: TGTGCCAGTAGTATAAGCCTGCAGGCTTTCTTT; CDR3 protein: CASSISLQAFF
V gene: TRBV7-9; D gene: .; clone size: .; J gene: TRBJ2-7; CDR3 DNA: TGTGCCAGCACGCATCCGGCTAGCTACGAGCAGTACTTC; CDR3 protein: CASTHPASYEQYF
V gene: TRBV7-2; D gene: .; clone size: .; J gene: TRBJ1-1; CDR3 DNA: TGTGCCAGCAGCTTAAGTTCCTCATTCAATAGGGTCTCCCAAGCTTTCTTT; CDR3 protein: CASSLSSSFNRVSQAFF
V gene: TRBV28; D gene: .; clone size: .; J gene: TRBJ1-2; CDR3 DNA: TGTGCCAGCAGGACCTCCTATGGCTACACCTTC; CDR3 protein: CASRTSYGYTF
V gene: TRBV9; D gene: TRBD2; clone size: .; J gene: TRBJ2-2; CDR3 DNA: TGTGCCAGCAGCCCCAGGACGGGGGAGGGTACCGGGGAGCTGTTTTTT; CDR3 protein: CASSPRTGEGTGELFF
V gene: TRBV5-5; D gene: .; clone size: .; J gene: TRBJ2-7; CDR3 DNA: TGTGCCAGCAGCCCCCGGGTCGGCCAAGGCGAGCAGTACTTC; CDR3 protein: CASSPRVGQGEQYF
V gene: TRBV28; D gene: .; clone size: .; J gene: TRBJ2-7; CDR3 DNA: TGTGCCAGCAGACGGGGGTCAGAGCAGTACTTC; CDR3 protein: CASRRGSEQYF
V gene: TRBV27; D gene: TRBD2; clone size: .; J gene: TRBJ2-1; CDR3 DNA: TGTGCCAGCAGTCTGAGGGGTCTAGCGGGAGTGGGATACAATGAGCAGTTCTTC; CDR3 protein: CASSLRGLAGVGYNEQFF
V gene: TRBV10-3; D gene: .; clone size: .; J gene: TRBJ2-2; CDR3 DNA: TGTGCCATCAGTGAGTCTTCGGGAGACACCGGGGAGCTGTTTTTT; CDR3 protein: CAISESSGDTGELFF
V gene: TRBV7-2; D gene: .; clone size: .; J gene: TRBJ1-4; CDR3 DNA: TGTGCCAGCAGCTTAAGACAGGTGGATGAAAAACTGTTTTTT; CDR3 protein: CASSLRQVDEKLFF
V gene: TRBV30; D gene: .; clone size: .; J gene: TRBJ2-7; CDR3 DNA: TGTGCCTGGAGCCAGTTGTCCTACGAGCAGTACTTC; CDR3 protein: CAWSQLSYEQYF
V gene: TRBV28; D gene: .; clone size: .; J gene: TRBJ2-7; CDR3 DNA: TGTGCCAGCAGTTTATTGGGAAATTGGTACGAGCAGTACTTC; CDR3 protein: CASSLLGNWYEQYF
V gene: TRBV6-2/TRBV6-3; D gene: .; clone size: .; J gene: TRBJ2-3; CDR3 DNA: TGTGCCAGCAGTTACCGGACGGACCTGATCACAGATACGCAGTATTTT; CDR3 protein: CASSYRTDLITDTQYF
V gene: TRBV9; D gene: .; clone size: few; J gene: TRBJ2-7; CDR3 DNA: TGTGCCACCTCCGAGGGGAGTTTGGGCGAGCAGTACTTC; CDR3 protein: CATSEGSLGEQYF
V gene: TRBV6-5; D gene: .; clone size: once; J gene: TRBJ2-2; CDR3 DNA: TGTGCCAGCAGTAGACAGGGAGGAACCGGGGAGCTGTTTTTT; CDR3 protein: CASSRQGGTGELFF
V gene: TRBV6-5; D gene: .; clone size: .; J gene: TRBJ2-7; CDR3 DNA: TGTGCCAGCAGGCTTTCCTTTTCCTACGAGCAGTACTTC; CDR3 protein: CASRLSFSYEQYF
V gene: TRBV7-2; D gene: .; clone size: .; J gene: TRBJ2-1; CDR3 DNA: TGTGCCAGCAGCTTGGACCCTGGGGGCGGGAATGAGCAGTTCTTC; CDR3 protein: CASSLDPGGGNEQFF
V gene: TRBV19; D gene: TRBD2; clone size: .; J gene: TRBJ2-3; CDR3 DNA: TGTGCCAGTAGTATTCGGCTAGCGGGAAGCACAGATACGCAGTATTTT; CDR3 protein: CASSIRLAGSTDTQYF
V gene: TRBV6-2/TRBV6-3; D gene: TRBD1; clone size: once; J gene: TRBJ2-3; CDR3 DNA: TGTGCCAGCAGCCGACAGGGGGTCGGGACAGATACGCAGTATTTT; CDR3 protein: CASSRQGVGTDTQYF
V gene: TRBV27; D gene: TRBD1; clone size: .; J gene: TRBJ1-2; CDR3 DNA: TGTGCCAGCAGCCCCGGGACAGGGCTCGGACCGGTTTCCGGCTACACCTTC; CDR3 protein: CASSPGTGLGPVSGYTF
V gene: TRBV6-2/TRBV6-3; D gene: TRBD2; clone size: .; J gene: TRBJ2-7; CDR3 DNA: TGTGCCAGCAGTTACTGGCGGGAGTCGGGGGACGAGCAGTACTTC; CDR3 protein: CASSYWRESGDEQYF
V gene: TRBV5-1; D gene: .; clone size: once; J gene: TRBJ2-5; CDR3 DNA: TGCGCCAGCAGCTTGTCGGTTGGGGGCCCATACCAAGAGACCCAGTACTTC; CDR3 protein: CASSLSVGGPYQETQYF
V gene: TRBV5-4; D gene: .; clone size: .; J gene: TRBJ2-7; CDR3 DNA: TGTGCCAGCAGCTTGGCCCCGGAGAGACCCTACGAGCAGTACTTC; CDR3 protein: CASSLAPERPYEQYF
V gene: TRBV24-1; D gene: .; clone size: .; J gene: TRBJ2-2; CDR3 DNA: TGTGCCACCAGTCTAAGCGGCCGCACCGGGGAGCTGTTTTTT; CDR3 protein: CATSLSGRTGELFF
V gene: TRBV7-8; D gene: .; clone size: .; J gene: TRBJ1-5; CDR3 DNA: TGTGCCAGCAGCTTAAATCGGATCTGGGGCGGGGGTAATCAGCCCCAGCATTTT; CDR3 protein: CASSLNRIWGGGNQPQHF
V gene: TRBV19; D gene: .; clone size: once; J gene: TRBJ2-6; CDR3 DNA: TGTGCCAGTAGAAATCGCCGGACCCGTCTAAGCTCTGGGGCCAACGTCCTGACTTTC; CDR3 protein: CASRNRRTRLSSGANVLTF
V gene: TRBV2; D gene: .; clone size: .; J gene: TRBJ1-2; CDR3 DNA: TGTGCCAGCAACCCTCTGGACAGCTATGGCTACACCTTC; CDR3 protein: CASNPLDSYGYTF
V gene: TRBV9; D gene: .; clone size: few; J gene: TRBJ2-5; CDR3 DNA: TGTGCCAGCAGCCCCCGGTCCGATCAAGAGACCCAGTACTTC; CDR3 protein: CASSPRSDQETQYF
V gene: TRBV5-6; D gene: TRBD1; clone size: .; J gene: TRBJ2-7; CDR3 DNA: TGTGCCAGCAGCTTGGAACCGCAGGGGGCGAACGAGCAGTACTTC; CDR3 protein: CASSLEPQGANEQYF
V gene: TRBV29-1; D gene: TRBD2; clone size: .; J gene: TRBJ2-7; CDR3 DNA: TGCAGCGTTGAAGGACTAGCGGGAGGCTACGAGCAGTACTTC; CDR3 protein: CSVEGLAGGYEQYF
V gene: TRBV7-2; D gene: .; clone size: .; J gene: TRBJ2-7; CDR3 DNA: TGTGCCAGCAGCTTATTCGTCGGCTACGAGCAGTACTTC; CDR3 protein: CASSLFVGYEQYF
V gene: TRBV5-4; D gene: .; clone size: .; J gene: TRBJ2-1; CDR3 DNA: TGTGCCAGCAGCTTGGTAGGGCAGGAGCAGTTCTTC; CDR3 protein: CASSLVGQEQFF
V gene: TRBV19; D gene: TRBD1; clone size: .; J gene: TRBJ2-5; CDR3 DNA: TGTGCCAGTAGTATGGTCCTCGGACAGGGGGAAGAGACCCAGTACTTC; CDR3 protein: CASSMVLGQGEETQYF
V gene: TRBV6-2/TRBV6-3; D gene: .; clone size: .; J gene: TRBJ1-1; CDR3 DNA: TGTGCCAGCAGTAATGGCCCGGGCCCCACTGAAGCTTTCTTT; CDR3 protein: CASSNGPGPTEAFF
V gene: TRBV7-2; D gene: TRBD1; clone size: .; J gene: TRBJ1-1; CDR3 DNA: TGTGCCAGCAGCTTACCGGACAGGGGAATTATTGAAGCTTTCTTT; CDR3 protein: CASSLPDRGIIEAFF
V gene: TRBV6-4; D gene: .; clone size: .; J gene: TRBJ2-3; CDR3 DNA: TGTGCCAGCAGCAGATTTTCCCAGGGGTCCCACACAGATACGCAGTATTTT; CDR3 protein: CASSRFSQGSHTDTQYF
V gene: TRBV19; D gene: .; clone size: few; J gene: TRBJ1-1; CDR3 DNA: TGTGCCAGTAGGGCCTCGGGGGGCACTGAAGCTTTCTTT; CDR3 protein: CASRASGGTEAFF
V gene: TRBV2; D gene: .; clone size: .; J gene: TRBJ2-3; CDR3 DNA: TGTGCCAGCAGTGTGGGGGATACGCAGTATTTT; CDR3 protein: CASSVGDTQYF
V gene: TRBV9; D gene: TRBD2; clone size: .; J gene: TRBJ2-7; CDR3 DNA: TGTGCCAGCAGCGCCGGGAGTAGCGGGAGTTTTTCGCGGGAGCAGTACTTC; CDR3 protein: CASSAGSSGSFSREQYF
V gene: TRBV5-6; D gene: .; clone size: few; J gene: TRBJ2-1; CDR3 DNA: TGTGCCAGCAGCTTTCGTTCTCGGGATGAGCAGTTCTTC; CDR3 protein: CASSFRSRDEQFF
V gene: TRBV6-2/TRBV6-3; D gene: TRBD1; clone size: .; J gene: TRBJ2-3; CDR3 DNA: TGTGCCAGCAGTTACTCGGGGACAGGTAACACAGATACGCAGTATTTT; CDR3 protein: CASSYSGTGNTDTQYF